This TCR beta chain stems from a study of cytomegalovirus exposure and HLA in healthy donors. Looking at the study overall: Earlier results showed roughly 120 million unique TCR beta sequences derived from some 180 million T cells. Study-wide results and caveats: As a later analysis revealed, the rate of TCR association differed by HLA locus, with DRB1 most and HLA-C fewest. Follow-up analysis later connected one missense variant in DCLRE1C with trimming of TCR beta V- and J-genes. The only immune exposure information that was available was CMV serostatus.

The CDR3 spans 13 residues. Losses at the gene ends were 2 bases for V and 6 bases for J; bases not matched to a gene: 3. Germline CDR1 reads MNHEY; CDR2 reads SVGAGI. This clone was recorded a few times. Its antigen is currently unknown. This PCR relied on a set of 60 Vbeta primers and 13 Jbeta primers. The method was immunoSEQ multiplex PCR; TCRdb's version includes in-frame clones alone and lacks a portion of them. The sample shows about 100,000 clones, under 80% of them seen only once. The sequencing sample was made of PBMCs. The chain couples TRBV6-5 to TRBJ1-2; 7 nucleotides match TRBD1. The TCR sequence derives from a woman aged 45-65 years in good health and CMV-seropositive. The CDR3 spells CASSYGTVHGYTF. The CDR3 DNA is TGTGCCAGCAGTTACGGGACAGTGCATGGCTACACCTTC.